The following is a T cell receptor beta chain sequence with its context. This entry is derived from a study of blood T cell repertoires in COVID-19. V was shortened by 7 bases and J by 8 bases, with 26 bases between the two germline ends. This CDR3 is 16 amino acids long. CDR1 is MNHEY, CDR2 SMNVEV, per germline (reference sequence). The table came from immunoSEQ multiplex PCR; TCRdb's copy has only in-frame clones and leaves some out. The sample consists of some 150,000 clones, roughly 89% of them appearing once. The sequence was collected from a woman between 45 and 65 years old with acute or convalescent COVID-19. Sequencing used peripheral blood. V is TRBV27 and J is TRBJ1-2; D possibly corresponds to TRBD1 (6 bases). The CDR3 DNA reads TGTGCCAGCACCTCAATGGACAGCCACTTTGGTTACGGCTACACCTTC. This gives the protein CASTSMDSHFGYGYTF.